This TCR beta chain stems from a study of blood T cell repertoires in COVID-19. Study context: T cells, B-cell-depleted T cells, or PBMCs supplied cDNA or gDNA.

All enrollees were roughly 18 to 100 years old and from about two dozen US areas. Participant-reported clinical history was the basis for cohort assignment. All recovered Cohort 3 donors got two negative PCRs, got clearance, or saw symptom resolution. Assay: immunoSEQ multiplex PCR; the TCRdb copy retains only in-frame clones and omits some. This table has under 250,000 clones, 85% to 90% appearing once. This clonotype originated in a man aged 35 to 55 who had recovered from COVID-19. Specimen: PBMCs or T cells enriched from blood (not recorded which).

CDR3 sequence (DNA): TGTGCCAGCAGCTACTACTCCCCCTACGAGCAGTACTTC. It yields the protein CASSYYSPYEQYF. This chain uses TRBV11-3 with TRBJ2-7; the D is unclear. Trimming stripped 4 bases from V and 2 bases from J, with 9 bases between. This CDR3 is built from 13 residues. CDR1 and CDR2 from the germline V gene are SGHNT and YENEEA.